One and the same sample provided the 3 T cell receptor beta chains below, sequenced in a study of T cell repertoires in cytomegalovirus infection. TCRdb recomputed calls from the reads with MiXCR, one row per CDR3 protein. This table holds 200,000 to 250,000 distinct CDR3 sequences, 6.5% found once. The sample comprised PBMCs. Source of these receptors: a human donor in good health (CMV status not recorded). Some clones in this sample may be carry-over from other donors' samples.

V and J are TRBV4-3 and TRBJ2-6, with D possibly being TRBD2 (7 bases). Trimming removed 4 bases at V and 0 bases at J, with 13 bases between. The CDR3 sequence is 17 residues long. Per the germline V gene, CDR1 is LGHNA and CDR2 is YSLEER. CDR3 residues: CASSLGGAGSGANVLTF. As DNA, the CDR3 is TGCGCCAGCAGCCTGGGGGGGGCGGGCTCTGGGGCCAACGTCCTGACTTTC.

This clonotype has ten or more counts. In DNA, the CDR3 is TGTGCCAGCTCACTCAACAGGGCCAACACTGAAGCTTTCTTT. Translated: CASSLNRANTEAFF. The chain joins TRBV18 to TRBJ1-1, with D possibly TRBD1 on 6 matching bases. The germline V and J ends were trimmed by 4 bases and 2 bases, with 11 bases remaining between them. Per germline, CDR1 KGHSH and CDR2 LQKENI. The CDR3 has 14 residues.

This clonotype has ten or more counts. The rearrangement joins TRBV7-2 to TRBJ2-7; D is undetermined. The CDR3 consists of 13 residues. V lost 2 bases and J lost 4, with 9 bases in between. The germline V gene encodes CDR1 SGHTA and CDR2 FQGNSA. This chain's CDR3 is CASSLITKYEQYF. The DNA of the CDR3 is TGTGCCAGCAGCTTAATCACGAAATACGAGCAGTACTTC.